Sequencing of this T cell receptor (beta chain) was carried out in a study of T cells in Graves' hyperthyroidism and ophthalmopathy. An absence of ophthalmopathy progression within 18 months meant stable Graves' hyperthyroidism. Hyperthyroidism patients were newly diagnosed, had disease duration under 2 months, and were aged 18 to 65 years. Investigators excluded patients with uncontrolled infection, other autoimmune disease, pregnancy or lactation. The study based diagnoses on clinical symptoms, serum thyroxine and TRAb, thyroid ultrasound and orbital computed tomography. There were TCR beta CDR3 regions amplified from RNA transcripts. RT-PCR in the first round (using the HTBI primer set) targeted the TCR CDR3. TCRdb called the multiplex PCR reads again in MiXCR, with one record for every CDR3 protein. The sample lists about 710,000 distinct CDR3 sequences, 16% seen once, with under 8.5% in the top ten.

Germline-derived CDR1 and CDR2 are DFQATT and SNEGSKA (reference sequence). V was clipped by 4 bases and J by 7 bases; unmatched bases: 14. The CDR3 is 16 residues long. Comment on this clonotype: Just one base apart from a much larger clone, this may be a read error.

This chain joins TRBV20-1 and TRBJ2-7, with 12 bases aligning to TRBD2. The TCR sequence derives from a man aged 18 to 30 with Graves' hyperthyroidism. Material: blood. As DNA, the CDR3 is TGCAGTGCTATAGGGGCTAGCGGGAGGGCCCGGTTGGAGCAGTACTTC. It yields the protein CSAIGASGRARLEQYF.